The 17 T cell receptor beta chains presented below share a single source sample, sequenced in a study of shared clonotypes between healthy human individuals (dated by TCRdb to 2020 to 2022). The library was built by means of the immunoSEQ multiplex PCR assay. Not all clones reach the TCRdb copy of this immuneACCESS table, which keeps in-frame sequences only. Checked studies attribute under half of the gap to unresolved V genes and leave the rest unexplained. This sample comprises nearly 1 million clones, 76% of them detected only once. The top ten hold nearly 1.5% of the sample. Sequencing was done on a sample of memory CD4+ T cells sorted from blood. Read against the paper, the sample's cell subset or site label means: CD45RA-negative fraction. These receptors originate from a man aged 18-30 years in good health.

The chain uses TRBV11-2 and TRBJ1-1; D is ambiguous. CDR3 size: 14 residues. Germline V gene sequence: CDR1 SGHAT, CDR2 FQNNGV. V lost 0 bases and J lost 5, with 10 bases in between. CDR3 in DNA: TGTGCCAGCAGCTTAGATCAAAGCTGGACTGAAGCTTTCTTT. This encodes CASSLDQSWTEAFF.

V is TRBV7-9 and J is TRBJ2-5; 7 positions match TRBD1. V shed 4 bases, J shed 1 base, and the junction held 12 bases outside the gene matches. Germline V gene data show CDR1 as SEHNR and CDR2 as FQNEAQ (reference sequence). The CDR3 totals 17 residues. CDR3 bases: TGTGCCAGCAGCTCCTACAGGGGCTATGGGCCCCAAGAGACCCAGTACTTC. Translating it yields CASSSYRGYGPQETQYF.

The chain couples TRBV11-2 to TRBJ1-6, with no clear D. In germline, CDR1 is SGHAT, CDR2 FQNNGV. This CDR3 has 14 residues. Trimming left V 0 bases short and J 7 bases short, with 7 bases between. The CDR3 protein is CASSLDALNSPLHF. The DNA of the CDR3 is TGTGCCAGCAGCTTAGATGCGCTCAATTCACCCCTCCACTTT.

The gene calls are TRBV27 and TRBJ2-3; D unclear. Trimming removed 4 bases from V and 4 bases from J, with 21 bases in between. The germline V gene has CDR1 MNHEY and CDR2 SMNVEV (reference sequence). The CDR3 extends over 17 amino acids. In DNA form, the CDR3 reads TGTGCCAGCAGTTCTTTATCACGGGTTAGTATGGCAGATACGCAGTATTTT. It encodes CASSSLSRVSMADTQYF.

The V and J genes are TRBV15 and TRBJ1-3; no definite D call. Germline V CDR1 and CDR2: LNHNV, YYDKDF (reference sequence). The V and J ends lost 0 bases and 0 bases respectively, with 6 bases between them. CDR3 length: 15 amino acids. As DNA, the CDR3 is TGTGCCACCAGCAGAGAGGTTTACTCTGGAAACACCATATATTTT. Translating gives CATSREVYSGNTIYF.

This sequence joins TRBV7-6 and TRBJ2-2; D gene unclear. Trimming took 1 base from V and 8 from J, leaving 14 bases between them. This CDR3 spans 15 amino acids. The germline V gene encodes CDR1 SGHVS and CDR2 FNYEAQ. CDR3 nucleotide sequence: TGTGCCAGCAGCTTAGTAGTTTTGAATACGGGGGAGCTGTTTTTT. Translation gives CASSLVVLNTGELFF.

The sample holds one count of this clone. The J gene is TRBJ2-1, the V gene TRBV9; 15 bases align to TRBD2. The CDR3 length is 17 residues. Trimming at V came to 5 bases and at J to 5 bases, leaving 8 bases not matched to a gene. CDR1 and CDR2 from the germline V gene are SGDLS and YYNGEE. The CDR3 DNA reads as TGTGCCAGCAGGGGACTAGCGGGAGGATTTGGGAACAATGAGCAGTTCTTC. Protein: CASRGLAGGFGNNEQFF.

The chain employs TRBV30 and TRBJ1-1; D is uncertain. Germline CDR1 and CDR2: GTSNPN and SVGIG (reference sequence). The CDR3 spans 12 residues. V was cut by 1 base and J by 2 bases, with 5 bases left in between. The CDR3 loop reads CAWSETNTEAFF. The CDR3 coding sequence is TGTGCCTGGAGTGAGACCAACACTGAAGCTTTCTTT.

This chain connects TRBV5-1 to TRBJ1-4; no reliable D call. CDR1 and CDR2 from the germline V gene are SGHRS and YFSETQ. The CDR3 has 14 residues. V was shortened by 2 bases and J by 0 bases, with 5 bases between the two germline ends. DNA for the CDR3: TGCGCCAGCAGCTTAAGCACAACTAATGAAAAACTGTTTTTT. Its translation is CASSLSTTNEKLFF.

This clone was detected once. The CDR3 reads CSAGINGYTF. CDR3 in DNA: TGCAGTGCGGGGATCAATGGCTACACCTTC. V and J are TRBV20-1 and TRBJ1-2; D is undetermined. The CDR3 covers 10 residues. Germline lookup yields CDR1 DFQATT and CDR2 SNEGSKA (reference sequence). V was clipped by 6 bases and J by 6 bases, with 8 bases between them.

The rearrangement uses TRBV7-3 and TRBJ2-3; 11 bases are a match to TRBD1. The CDR3 is 15 residues long. CDR1 is SGHTA and CDR2 is FQGTGA in the germline V gene. With 0 bases clipped from V and 6 bases from J, the junction kept 2 bases outside the gene matches. This CDR3 reads CASSLTGQGDDTQYF. As DNA, the CDR3 is TGTGCCAGCAGCTTAACGGGACAGGGGGATGATACGCAGTATTTT.

Comment on this clone: The sample has other DNA sequences that encode this CDR3 too. V usage is TRBV5-1 and J usage is TRBJ2-3; 7 positions agree with TRBD2. The V gene's germline CDR1 is SGHRS and CDR2 YFSETQ. The CDR3 has 14 amino acids. V lost 4 bases and J lost 0; bases outside the gene matches: 2. The CDR3 protein is CASSPGGSTDTQYF. The CDR3 nucleotides read TGCGCCAGCAGCCCGGGGGGTAGCACAGATACGCAGTATTTT.

In nucleotides, the CDR3 is TGTGCCTGGAGGGGGCTCCCCTACGAGCAGTACTTC. The encoded protein is CAWRGLPYEQYF. This rearrangement joins TRBV30 to TRBJ2-7; tentatively, D is TRBD1 (5 bases). This CDR3 contains 12 residues. From germline, CDR1 is GTSNPN and CDR2 SVGIG (reference sequence). V lost 3 bases to trimming and J lost 2 bases, with 8 bases between them.

This clone was observed once. This rearrangement joins TRBV6-1 to TRBJ1-5; D gene unclear. Germline V gives CDR1 MNHNS, CDR2 SASEGT. The CDR3 spans 15 residues. V was pared by 5 bases and J by 2 bases, with 13 bases between. The CDR3 is CASSNTPGGNQPQHF. The CDR3 DNA sequence: TGTGCCAGCAGTAACACACCCGGAGGCAATCAGCCCCAGCATTTT.

The chain employs TRBV11-2 and TRBJ2-7; the match to TRBD1 covers 9 bases. Per germline, CDR1 SGHAT and CDR2 FQNNGV. Trimming took 4 bases from V and 0 from J; bases not matched to a gene: 4. The CDR3 runs to 15 residues. CDR3 DNA: TGTGCCAGCAGCTCGGGACAGGGTTACTCCTACGAGCAGTACTTC. It codes for CASSSGQGYSYEQYF.

This clone was seen many times. CDR3 loop: CSVVHGLSYNEQFF. The CDR3 nucleotides are TGCAGCGTTGTACACGGCCTCAGTTACAATGAGCAGTTCTTC. This rearrangement joins TRBV29-1 to TRBJ2-1; D gene uncertain. Germline CDR1 reads SQVTM; CDR2 reads ANQGSEA. V was clipped by 4 bases and J by 4 bases, with 14 bases between them. CDR3 length equals 14 residues.

The chain is built from TRBV5-1 and TRBJ2-7; TRBD1 matches at 9 bases. The CDR3 spans 14 residues. Germline lookup yields CDR1 SGHRS and CDR2 YFSETQ. V was clipped by 6 bases and J by 4 bases; unmatched bases: 8. CDR3 in DNA: TGCGCCAGCACAATAACAGGGGGCTATTACGAGCAGTACTTC. As protein: CASTITGGYYEQYF. Using reference TRBV5-1 and TRBJ2-7 for the parts outside the CDR3, the full variable domain is KAGVTQTPRYLIKTRGQQVTLSCSPISGHRSVSWYQQTPGQGLQFLFEYFSETQRNKGNFPGRFSGRQFSNSRSEMNVSTLELGDSALYLCASTITGGYYEQYFGPGTRLTVT.